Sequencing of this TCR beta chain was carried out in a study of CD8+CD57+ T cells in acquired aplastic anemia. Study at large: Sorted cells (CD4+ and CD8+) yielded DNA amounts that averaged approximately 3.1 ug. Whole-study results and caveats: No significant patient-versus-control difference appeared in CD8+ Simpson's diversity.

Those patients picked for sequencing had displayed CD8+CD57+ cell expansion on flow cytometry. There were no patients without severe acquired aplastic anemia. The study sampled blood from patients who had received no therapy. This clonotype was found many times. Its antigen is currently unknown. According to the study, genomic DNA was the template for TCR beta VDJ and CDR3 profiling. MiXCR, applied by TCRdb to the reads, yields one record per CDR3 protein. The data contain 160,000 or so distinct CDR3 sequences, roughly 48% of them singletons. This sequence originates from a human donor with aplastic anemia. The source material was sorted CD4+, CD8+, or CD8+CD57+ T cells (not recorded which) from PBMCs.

This CDR3 is CATSGGILPGQYMQETQYF. Written as DNA, the CDR3 is TGTGCCACCAGCGGTGGAATTCTACCGGGACAGTATATGCAAGAGACCCAGTACTTC. V usage is TRBV15 and J usage is TRBJ2-5; 7 nucleotides line up with TRBD1. V shed 5 bases, J shed 2 bases, and the junction held 20 bases outside the gene matches. Germline CDR1 and CDR2: LNHNV and YYDKDF (reference sequence). The CDR3 spans 19 residues.